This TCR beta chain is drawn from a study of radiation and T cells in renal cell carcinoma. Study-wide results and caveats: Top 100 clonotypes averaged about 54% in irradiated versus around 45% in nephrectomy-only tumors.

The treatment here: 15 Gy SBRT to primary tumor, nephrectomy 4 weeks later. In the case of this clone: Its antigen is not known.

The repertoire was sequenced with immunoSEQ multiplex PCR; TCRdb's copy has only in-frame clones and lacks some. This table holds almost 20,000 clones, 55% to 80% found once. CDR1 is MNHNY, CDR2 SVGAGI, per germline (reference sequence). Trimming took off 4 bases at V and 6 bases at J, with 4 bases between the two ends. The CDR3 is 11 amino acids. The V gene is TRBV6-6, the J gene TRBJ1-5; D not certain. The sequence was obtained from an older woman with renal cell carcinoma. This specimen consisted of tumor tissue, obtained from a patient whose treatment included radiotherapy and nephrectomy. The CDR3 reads CASSSGQPQHF. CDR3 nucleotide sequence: TGTGCCAGCAGTTCTGGTCAGCCCCAGCATTTT.